These T cell receptor beta chains were read from a single sample in a study of CD8 T cells in ankylosing spondylitis. From the 5' RACE reads, TCRdb called clonotypes with MiXCR, one entry per CDR3 protein. The table has over 700,000 distinct CDR3 sequences, around 20% seen once. The sample was blood, either unsorted or a sorted T cell fraction (not recorded which). The receptors derive from a male donor with ankylosing spondylitis. CDR3s include the opening cysteine and the closing phenylalanine or tryptophan. The D gene is left open where the match is weak. Rows may omit the clone size; those that give it use once, few, many or a size class.

V gene: TRBV28
J gene: TRBJ2-3
D gene: .
clone size: .
CDR3 DNA: TGTGCCAGCGTCCCGGCCGTCACAGATACGCAGTATTTT
CDR3 protein: CASVPAVTDTQYF

V gene: TRBV6-2/TRBV6-3
J gene: TRBJ2-3
D gene: .
clone size: .
CDR3 DNA: TGTGCCAGCAGAACTAGGTGGAGCACAGATACGCAGTATTTT
CDR3 protein: CASRTRWSTDTQYF

V gene: TRBV29-1
J gene: TRBJ2-1
D gene: TRBD1
clone size: many
CDR3 DNA: TGCAGCGGATCCGCCGGGACAGGGGGCTCATATGAGCAGTTCTTC
CDR3 protein: CSGSAGTGGSYEQFF

V gene: TRBV2
J gene: TRBJ1-5
D gene: .
clone size: many
CDR3 DNA: TGTGCCAGCAGTGAAAAGGGGTATAGCAATCAGCCCCAGCATTTT
CDR3 protein: CASSEKGYSNQPQHF

V gene: TRBV7-9
J gene: TRBJ1-6
D gene: .
clone size: .
CDR3 DNA: TGTGCCAGCAGCTTCTCACTGGTTAATTCACCCCTCCACTTT
CDR3 protein: CASSFSLVNSPLHF

V gene: TRBV4-1
J gene: TRBJ2-2
D gene: .
clone size: few
CDR3 DNA: TGCGCCAGCAGCCAAGTTGTTCTGACAGAGAATACCGGGGAGCTGTTTTTT
CDR3 protein: CASSQVVLTENTGELFF

V gene: TRBV7-9
J gene: TRBJ1-5
D gene: .
clone size: few
CDR3 DNA: TGTGCCAGCAGCTTAGATGGTAGGGTAGGCAATCAGCCCCAGCATTTT
CDR3 protein: CASSLDGRVGNQPQHF

V gene: TRBV9
J gene: TRBJ2-7
D gene: TRBD2
clone size: .
CDR3 DNA: TGTGCCAGCAGCGTAGGGGAGGGCGAGCAGTACTTC
CDR3 protein: CASSVGEGEQYF

V gene: TRBV5-1
J gene: TRBJ2-1
D gene: TRBD2
clone size: few
CDR3 DNA: TGCGCCAGCAGCCATATAGCGGGAAGCTCCTACAATGAGCAGTTCTTC
CDR3 protein: CASSHIAGSSYNEQFF

V gene: TRBV5-1
J gene: TRBJ1-6
D gene: TRBD1
clone size: .
CDR3 DNA: TGCGCCAGCAAGGGACAGGGTTTTTCACCCCTCCACTTT
CDR3 protein: CASKGQGFSPLHF

V gene: TRBV4-2
J gene: TRBJ2-2
D gene: TRBD1
clone size: .
CDR3 DNA: TGTGCCAGCAGCCAACCGAAGACAGGGTACACCGGGGAGCTGTTTTTT
CDR3 protein: CASSQPKTGYTGELFF

V gene: TRBV6-5
J gene: TRBJ2-1
D gene: TRBD2
clone size: many
CDR3 DNA: TGTGCCAGCAGTGTACTAGCGGAGTACAATGAGCAGTTCTTC
CDR3 protein: CASSVLAEYNEQFF

V gene: TRBV18
J gene: TRBJ2-3
D gene: .
clone size: .
CDR3 DNA: TGTGCCAGCTCACCACCGCGGCAGTCTAGCACAGATACGCAGTATTTT
CDR3 protein: CASSPPRQSSTDTQYF

V gene: TRBV7-2
J gene: TRBJ2-5
D gene: .
clone size: .
CDR3 DNA: TGTGCCAGCAGCGGGAGGTCAGGGTCCCAACAGACCCAGTACTTC
CDR3 protein: CASSGRSGSQQTQYF

V gene: TRBV10-3
J gene: TRBJ1-2
D gene: TRBD1
clone size: .
CDR3 DNA: TGTGCCATCAGCAGGGACAGGGGGGACTATGGCTACACCTTC
CDR3 protein: CAISRDRGDYGYTF

V gene: TRBV12-3/TRBV12-4
J gene: TRBJ2-2
D gene: TRBD2
clone size: many
CDR3 DNA: TGTGCCAGCAGTTTACTGGGGGGGACCGGGGAGCTGTTTTTT
CDR3 protein: CASSLLGGTGELFF

V gene: TRBV18
J gene: TRBJ2-1
D gene: TRBD2
clone size: .
CDR3 DNA: TGTGCCAGCTACCCGCAGGGGCTAGCGGGAGGCCTTGGTGGCAATGAGCAGTTCTTC
CDR3 protein: CASYPQGLAGGLGGNEQFF

V gene: TRBV12-3/TRBV12-4
J gene: TRBJ1-2
D gene: .
clone size: .
CDR3 DNA: TGTGCCAGCAGACCCTCCCTAGTGCGGGACTATGGCTACACCTTC
CDR3 protein: CASRPSLVRDYGYTF

V gene: TRBV2
J gene: TRBJ2-6
D gene: TRBD2
clone size: .
CDR3 DNA: TGTGCCGGGGGGGGACCCCTCTCTGGGGCCAACGTCCTGACTTTC
CDR3 protein: CAGGGPLSGANVLTF

V gene: TRBV19
J gene: TRBJ1-4
D gene: .
clone size: .
CDR3 DNA: TGTGCCAGTAGTGGGGGCCTCGGAGGTGAAAAACTGTTTTTT
CDR3 protein: CASSGGLGGEKLFF

V gene: TRBV7-3
J gene: TRBJ2-2
D gene: .
clone size: .
CDR3 DNA: TGTGCCAGCAGCCGGGACCTAAACACCGGGGAGCTGTTTTTT
CDR3 protein: CASSRDLNTGELFF

V gene: TRBV10-3
J gene: TRBJ2-7
D gene: TRBD2
clone size: .
CDR3 DNA: TGTGCCATCAGTACCCTGGGCGGGGGGGCCTACGAGCAGTACTTC
CDR3 protein: CAISTLGGGAYEQYF

V gene: TRBV25-1
J gene: TRBJ2-1
D gene: TRBD1
clone size: many
CDR3 DNA: TGTGCCAGCAGTCGTATGGGGGACAGGGAGTGGTACAATGAGCAGTTCTTC
CDR3 protein: CASSRMGDREWYNEQFF

V gene: TRBV12-3/TRBV12-4
J gene: TRBJ1-2
D gene: TRBD1
clone size: few
CDR3 DNA: TGTGCCAGCAGTGGACGACGACAGGGGGCCGTAGGCTACACCTTC
CDR3 protein: CASSGRRQGAVGYTF

V gene: TRBV9
J gene: TRBJ2-3
D gene: .
clone size: once
CDR3 DNA: TGTGCCAGCACCCCCAGGCCCATCACAGATACGCAGTATTTT
CDR3 protein: CASTPRPITDTQYF

V gene: TRBV12-3/TRBV12-4
J gene: TRBJ2-7
D gene: TRBD2
clone size: few
CDR3 DNA: TGTGCCAGCGCAACTAGCGGGTCCTACGAGCAGTACTTC
CDR3 protein: CASATSGSYEQYF

V gene: TRBV29-1
J gene: TRBJ1-5
D gene: .
clone size: few
CDR3 DNA: TGCAGCGCCCGAAACCTGGGTCAGCCCCAGCATTTT
CDR3 protein: CSARNLGQPQHF

V gene: TRBV20-1
J gene: TRBJ2-1
D gene: .
clone size: .
CDR3 DNA: TGCAGTGCTAGAGGCAGTGCGGGTTACAATGAGCAGTTCTTC
CDR3 protein: CSARGSAGYNEQFF

V gene: TRBV29-1
J gene: TRBJ2-5
D gene: .
clone size: few
CDR3 DNA: TGCAGCGTTGAGGAGATGGGGCCGGAGACCCAGTACTTC
CDR3 protein: CSVEEMGPETQYF

V gene: TRBV5-1
J gene: TRBJ1-6
D gene: .
clone size: few
CDR3 DNA: TGCGCCAGCAGCTTTGGACCAACCTATAATTCACCCCTCCACTTT
CDR3 protein: CASSFGPTYNSPLHF

V gene: TRBV4-2
J gene: TRBJ1-1
D gene: .
clone size: once
CDR3 DNA: TGTGCCAGCAGCCAAGAAGGCTTAACTGAAGCTTTCTTT
CDR3 protein: CASSQEGLTEAFF

V gene: TRBV15
J gene: TRBJ2-5
D gene: .
clone size: .
CDR3 DNA: TGTGCCACCAGCAGAGAATCCTATACCCAAGAGACCCAGTACTTC
CDR3 protein: CATSRESYTQETQYF

V gene: TRBV11-2
J gene: TRBJ2-7
D gene: TRBD1
clone size: .
CDR3 DNA: TGTGCCAGCAACGGGGACAGGTCCTACGAGCAGTACTTC
CDR3 protein: CASNGDRSYEQYF

V gene: TRBV6-1
J gene: TRBJ1-1
D gene: .
clone size: few
CDR3 DNA: TGTGCCAGCAGTGTACCACCGAACACTGAAGCTTTCTTT
CDR3 protein: CASSVPPNTEAFF

V gene: TRBV3-1
J gene: TRBJ1-2
D gene: .
clone size: once
CDR3 DNA: TGTGCCAGCAGCCAGTCCGGGACGAACGGCGGCTACACCTTC
CDR3 protein: CASSQSGTNGGYTF

V gene: TRBV6-2/TRBV6-3
J gene: TRBJ2-2
D gene: TRBD2
clone size: .
CDR3 DNA: TGTGCCAGCAGTTACCCTAGCGGGGGGGCCGAGATCACCGGGGAGCTGTTTTTT
CDR3 protein: CASSYPSGGAEITGELFF

V gene: TRBV11-1
J gene: TRBJ2-5
D gene: TRBD1
clone size: .
CDR3 DNA: TGTGCCAGCACCGTTCTATTGGTCTCGTCGGAGGGGGACAGGAAGACCCAGTACTTC
CDR3 protein: CASTVLLVSSEGDRKTQYF

V gene: TRBV12-3/TRBV12-4
J gene: TRBJ1-1
D gene: .
clone size: many
CDR3 DNA: TGTGCCAGCAGTAAAGGACAGAGGAACACTGAAGCTTTCTTT
CDR3 protein: CASSKGQRNTEAFF

V gene: TRBV3-1
J gene: TRBJ2-7
D gene: TRBD2
clone size: few
CDR3 DNA: TGTGCCAGCAGCCCAGAACTAGCGACAAGCTACGAGCAGTACTTC
CDR3 protein: CASSPELATSYEQYF

V gene: TRBV6-1
J gene: TRBJ1-3
D gene: TRBD1
clone size: few
CDR3 DNA: TGTGCCAGCAGCCGTGACAGGGCCTCTGGAAACACCATATATTTT
CDR3 protein: CASSRDRASGNTIYF

V gene: TRBV18
J gene: TRBJ1-4
D gene: .
clone size: .
CDR3 DNA: TGTGCCAGCTCACCATCCACAGTAGAGAAAGAAAAACTGTTTTTT
CDR3 protein: CASSPSTVEKEKLFF

V gene: TRBV6-4
J gene: TRBJ2-1
D gene: .
clone size: .
CDR3 DNA: TGTGCCAGCAGTCCCGAAAGCTCCTACAATGAGCAGTTCTTC
CDR3 protein: CASSPESSYNEQFF

V gene: TRBV29-1
J gene: TRBJ2-5
D gene: TRBD2
clone size: many
CDR3 DNA: TGCAGCACCGGGACTAGCGGGAAGGAAGAGACCCAGTACTTC
CDR3 protein: CSTGTSGKEETQYF

V gene: TRBV20-1
J gene: TRBJ1-1
D gene: .
clone size: few
CDR3 DNA: TGCAGTGCTAGATCGAACACTGAAGCTTTCTTT
CDR3 protein: CSARSNTEAFF

V gene: TRBV14
J gene: TRBJ1-5
D gene: .
clone size: .
CDR3 DNA: TGTGCCAGCAGCCGAGAAAGGTTTAGCAATCAGCCCCAGCATTTT
CDR3 protein: CASSRERFSNQPQHF